This T cell receptor beta chain stems from a study of blood T cell repertoires in COVID-19. For the study at large: PBMCs, B-cell-depleted T cells, or T cells were the source of the cDNA or gDNA that made up the material.

V was pared by 8 bases and J by 5 bases, with 12 bases between. This CDR3 comprises 12 residues. Germline values: CDR1 MNHEY, CDR2 SVGAGI. Study processing details: Cell counts per sample came from amplifying reference gene primers. Assay: immunoSEQ multiplex PCR; the TCRdb copy retains only in-frame clones and omits some. V and J calls plus clone size are reproduced from that table; the DNA served to infer D and trimming. The sample carries some 220,000 clones, nearly 90% recorded once. The source material was peripheral blood. This receptor was identified in a woman in her late teens or twenties who had recovered from COVID-19. The rearrangement links TRBV6-5 to TRBJ1-1; D is unclear. The CDR3 nucleotides are TGTGCCAGCCTAGGTCGGGGAACTGAAGCTTTCTTT. This codes for CASLGRGTEAFF.